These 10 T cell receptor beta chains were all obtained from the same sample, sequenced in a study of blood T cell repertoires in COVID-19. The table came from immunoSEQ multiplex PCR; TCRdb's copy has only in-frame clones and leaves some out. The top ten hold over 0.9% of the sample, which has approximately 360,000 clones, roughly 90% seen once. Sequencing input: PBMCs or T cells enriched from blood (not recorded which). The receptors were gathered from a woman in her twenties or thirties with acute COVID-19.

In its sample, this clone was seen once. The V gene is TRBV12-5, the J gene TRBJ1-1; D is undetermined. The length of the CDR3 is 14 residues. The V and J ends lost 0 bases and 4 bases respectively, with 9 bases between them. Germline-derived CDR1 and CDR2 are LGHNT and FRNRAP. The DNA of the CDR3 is TGTGCTAGTGGTTTGGTACTCCGGGGCACTGAAGCTTTCTTT. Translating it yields CASGLVLRGTEAFF. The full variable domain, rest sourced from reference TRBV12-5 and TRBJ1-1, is DARVTQTPRHKVTEMGQEVTMRCQPILGHNTVFWYRQTMMQGLELLAYFRNRAPLDDSGMPKDRFSAEMPDATLATLKIQPSEPRDSAVYFCASGLVLRGTEAFFGQGTRLTVV.

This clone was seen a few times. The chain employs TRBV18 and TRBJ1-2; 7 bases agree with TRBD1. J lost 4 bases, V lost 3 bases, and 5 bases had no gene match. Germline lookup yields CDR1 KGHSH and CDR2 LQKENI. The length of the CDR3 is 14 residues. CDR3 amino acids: CASSPLAGGYGYTF. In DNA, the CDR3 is TGTGCCAGCTCACCCCTAGCAGGGGGCTATGGCTACACCTTC.

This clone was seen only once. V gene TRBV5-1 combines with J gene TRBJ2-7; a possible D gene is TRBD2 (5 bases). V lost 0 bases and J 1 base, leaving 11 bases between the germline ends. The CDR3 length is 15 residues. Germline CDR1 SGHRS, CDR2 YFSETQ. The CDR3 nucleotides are TGCGCCAGCAGCTTGGCCCCCGGCGGGTCCTACGAGCAGTACTTC. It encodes CASSLAPGGSYEQYF.

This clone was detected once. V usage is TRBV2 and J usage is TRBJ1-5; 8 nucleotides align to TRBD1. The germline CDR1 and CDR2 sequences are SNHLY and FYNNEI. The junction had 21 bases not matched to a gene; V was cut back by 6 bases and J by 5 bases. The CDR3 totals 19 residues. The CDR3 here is CASSETGTGLGNYHQPQHF. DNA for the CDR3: TGTGCCAGCAGCGAAACCGGGACAGGACTCGGCAATTATCATCAGCCCCAGCATTTT. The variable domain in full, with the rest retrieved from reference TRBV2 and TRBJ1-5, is EPEVTQTPSHQVTQMGQEVILRCVPISNHLYFYWYRQILGQKVEFLVSFYNNEISEKSEIFDDQFSVERPDGSNFTLKIRSTKLEDSAMYFCASSETGTGLGNYHQPQHFGDGTRLSIL.

The chain's CDR3 is CASSFETGVGYGYTF. The DNA of the CDR3 is TGCGCCAGCAGCTTCGAAACAGGGGTTGGGTATGGCTACACCTTC. V usage is TRBV5-1 and J usage is TRBJ1-2; 7 positions agree with TRBD1. The CDR3 consists of 15 residues. Germline V CDR1 and CDR2: SGHRS, YFSETQ. Unmatched junction bases numbered 9, after V lost 2 bases and J lost 5 bases. The entire variable domain, with the rest obtained from reference TRBV5-1 and TRBJ1-2, is as follows: KAGVTQTPRYLIKTRGQQVTLSCSPISGHRSVSWYQQTPGQGLQFLFEYFSETQRNKGNFPGRFSGRQFSNSRSEMNVSTLELGDSALYLCASSFETGVGYGYTFGSGTRLTVV.

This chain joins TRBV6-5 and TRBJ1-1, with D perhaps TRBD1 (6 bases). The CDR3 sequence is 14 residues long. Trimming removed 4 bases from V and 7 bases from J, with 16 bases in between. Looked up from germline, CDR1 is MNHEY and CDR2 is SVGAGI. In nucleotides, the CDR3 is TGTGCCAGCAGTTCATACAGGGCTCACCTTGAAGCTTTCTTT. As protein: CASSSYRAHLEAFF.

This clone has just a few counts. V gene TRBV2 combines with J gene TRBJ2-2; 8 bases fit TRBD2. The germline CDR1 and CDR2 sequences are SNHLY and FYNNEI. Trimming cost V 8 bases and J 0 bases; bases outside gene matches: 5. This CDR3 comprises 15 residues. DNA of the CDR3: TGTGCCAGCGGCGACGGGGGGGCGAACACCGGGGAGCTGTTTTTT. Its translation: CASGDGGANTGELFF.

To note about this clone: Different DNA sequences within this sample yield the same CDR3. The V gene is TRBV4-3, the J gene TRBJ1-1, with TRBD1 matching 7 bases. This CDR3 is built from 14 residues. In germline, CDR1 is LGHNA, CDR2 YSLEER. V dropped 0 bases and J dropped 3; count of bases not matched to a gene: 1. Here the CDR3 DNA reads TGCGCCAGCAGCCAAGAAACAGGGGACACTGAAGCTTTCTTT. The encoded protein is CASSQETGDTEAFF.

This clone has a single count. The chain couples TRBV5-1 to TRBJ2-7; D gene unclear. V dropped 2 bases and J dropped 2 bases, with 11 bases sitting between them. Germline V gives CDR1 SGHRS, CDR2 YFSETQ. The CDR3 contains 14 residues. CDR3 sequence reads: CASSFTGAAYEQYF. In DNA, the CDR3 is TGCGCCAGCAGCTTTACGGGTGCTGCCTACGAGCAGTACTTC.

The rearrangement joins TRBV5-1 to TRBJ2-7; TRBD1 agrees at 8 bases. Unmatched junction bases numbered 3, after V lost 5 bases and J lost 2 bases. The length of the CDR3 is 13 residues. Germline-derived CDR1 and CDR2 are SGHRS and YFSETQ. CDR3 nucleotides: TGCGCCAGCAGGGGACAGGTAACCTACGAGCAGTACTTC. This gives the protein CASRGQVTYEQYF. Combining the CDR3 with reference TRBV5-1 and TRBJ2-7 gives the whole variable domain KAGVTQTPRYLIKTRGQQVTLSCSPISGHRSVSWYQQTPGQGLQFLFEYFSETQRNKGNFPGRFSGRQFSNSRSEMNVSTLELGDSALYLCASRGQVTYEQYFGPGTRLTVT.